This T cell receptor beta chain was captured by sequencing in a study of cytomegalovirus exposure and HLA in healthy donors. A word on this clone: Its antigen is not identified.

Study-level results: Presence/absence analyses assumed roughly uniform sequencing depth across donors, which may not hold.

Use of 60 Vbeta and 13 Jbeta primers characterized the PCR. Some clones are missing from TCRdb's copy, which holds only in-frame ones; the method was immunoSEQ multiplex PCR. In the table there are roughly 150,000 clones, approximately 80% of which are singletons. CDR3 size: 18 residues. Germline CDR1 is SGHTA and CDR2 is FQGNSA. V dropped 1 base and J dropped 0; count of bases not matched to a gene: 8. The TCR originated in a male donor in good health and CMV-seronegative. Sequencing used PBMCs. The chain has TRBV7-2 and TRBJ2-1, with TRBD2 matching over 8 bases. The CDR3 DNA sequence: TGTGCCAGCAGCTTAGGGACTAGCCAAGGCCGCTCCTACAATGAGCAGTTCTTC. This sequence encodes CASSLGTSQGRSYNEQFF.